This TCR beta chain comes out of a study of T cells expressing NK-cell markers. CDR1 SGHNT and CDR2 YENEEA come from the germline V gene. The CDR3 runs to 15 residues. TCRdb reprocessed the 5' RACE reads, with one entry per CDR3 protein and no DNA. Its table records about 120,000 distinct CDR3 sequences. Sequencing input: blood T cells: a sorted CD56 or NKG2C T cell subset, CD4+ or CD8+ T cells, or bulk PBMC T cells (not recorded which). This TCR derives from a woman between 18 and 69 years old in good health. The J gene is TRBJ2-1, the V gene TRBV11-3; absent DNA, TCRdb's TRBD1 call cannot be checked. This CDR3 is CASSPGQGEGNEQFF.